The 16 T cell receptor beta chains below all came from one sample that was sequenced in a study of OX40 agonist ivuxolimab in advanced cancers. TCRdb's table, derived via immunoSEQ multiplex PCR, lists solely in-frame clones and lacks some. The data show 15,000 to 20,000 clones, 86% seen once. The specimen was CD4+ or CD8+ T cells sorted from blood, collected in a trial of the OX40 agonist ivuxolimab. These receptors all come from an adult with an advanced solid tumor such as melanoma, head and neck, liver or kidney cancer.

The chain joins TRBV29-1 to TRBJ2-5, with no clear D. The DNA end is more similar to TRBJ2-7, so the J call may be wrong. This CDR3 has 12 residues. CDR1 and CDR2 (germline): SQVTM, ANQGSEA. The chain's CDR3 is CSVLTDTYEQYF. The CDR3, as DNA: TGCAGCGTTCTGACTGACACCTACGAGCAGTACTTC.

The chain is built from TRBV5-4 and TRBJ2-1; TRBD2 aligns across 9 bases. Trimming cost V 0 bases and J 1 base; bases outside gene matches: 2. Germline V lookup: CDR1 SGHNT, CDR2 YYREEE (reference sequence). The CDR3 runs to 16 residues. The CDR3 DNA sequence: TGTGCCAGCAGCTTGGGCCTAGCGGGATCCTACAATGAGCAGTTCTTC. Its protein product is CASSLGLAGSYNEQFF.

The chain joins TRBV6-9 to TRBJ2-7; 8 positions agree with TRBD2. V lost 6 bases to trimming and J lost 4 bases; unmatched junction nucleotides: 11. This CDR3 has 15 residues. Germline V gene lookup returns CDR1 MNHGY and CDR2 SVAAGI. The CDR3 spells CASRTEREFRYEQYF. The CDR3 region has the DNA TGTGCCAGCAGGACCGAGCGGGAGTTCCGATACGAGCAGTACTTC.

V and J are TRBV9 and TRBJ2-7; 7 bases are shared with TRBD2. Germline V gene data show CDR1 as SGDLS and CDR2 as YYNGEE. This CDR3 spans 14 amino acids. J gave up 6 bases and V 3 bases, and 9 bases lay outside the gene matches. CDR3 DNA: TGTGCCAGCAGCGGGGAGGGAGGTTTGGGCGAGCAGTACTTC. Protein sequence: CASSGEGGLGEQYF.

V and J are TRBV7-2 and TRBJ1-3, with 9 bases lining up with TRBD1. The CDR3 runs to 17 residues. Germline CDR1 and CDR2: SGHTA and FQGNSA. The V and J ends lost 1 base and 2 bases, in that order; junction bases with no gene match: 6. CDR3 sequence: CASSLVETGGTGNTIYF. CDR3 nucleotides: TGTGCCAGCAGCTTAGTGGAGACAGGGGGAACTGGAAACACCATATATTTT. The full variable domain, with the rest looked up from reference TRBV7-2 and TRBJ1-3, is GAGVSQSPSNKVTEKGKDVELRCDPISGHTALYWYRQSLGQGLEFLIYFQGNSAPDKSGLPSDRFSAERTGGSVSTLTIQRTQQEDSAVYLCASSLVETGGTGNTIYFGEGSWLTVV.

J is TRBJ2-3 and V is TRBV28; 9 nucleotides agree with TRBD2. V lost 4 bases to trimming and J lost 5 bases; unmatched junction nucleotides: 7. Germline assignment: CDR1 MDHEN and CDR2 SYDVKM. CDR3 length: 15 amino acids. This CDR3 reads CASSSPSGILDTQYF. CDR3 sequence (DNA): TGTGCCAGCAGTTCTCCTAGCGGGATATTAGATACGCAGTATTTT.

The chain recombines TRBV7-9 with TRBJ1-5, with D possibly being TRBD1 (5 bases). Germline values: CDR1 SEHNR, CDR2 FQNEAQ (reference sequence). V gave up 0 bases and J gave up 7 bases, with 13 bases separating them. The CDR3 covers 15 residues. CDR3 nucleotides: TGTGCCAGCAGCTTAGCGGGGGAGGCTCGGCAGCCCCAGCATTTT. Its protein product is CASSLAGEARQPQHF.

The CDR3 nucleotides are TGTGCCAGCAGCGTACTGGGACAGGGGGCAGGGGAGACCCAGTACTTC. Its protein is CASSVLGQGAGETQYF. The chain employs TRBV7-2 and TRBJ2-5; 12 bases are a match to TRBD1. Germline V gene data show CDR1 as SGHTA and CDR2 as FQGNSA. The CDR3 spans 16 residues. Losses at the gene ends were 5 bases for V and 5 bases for J; bases not matched to a gene: 9.

Comments on this clone: Different DNA sequences within this sample yield the same CDR3. The J gene is TRBJ1-6, the V gene TRBV28, with a weak D call TRBD1 (5 bases). This CDR3 comprises 15 residues. In germline, CDR1 is MDHEN, CDR2 SYDVKM. Trimming left V 2 bases short and J 9 bases short, with 14 bases between. The DNA of the CDR3 is TGTGCCAGCAGTTTAAGTCAGGGTCAGGTTTCACCCCTCCACTTT. Translated: CASSLSQGQVSPLHF.

This clone was seen a single time. J is TRBJ2-7 and V is TRBV7-4; the match to TRBD2 covers 7 bases. Germline V gene lookup returns CDR1 SGHVT and CDR2 SQSDAQ. V lost 5 bases, J lost 7 bases, and 8 bases stayed unmatched. The CDR3 contains 13 residues. The CDR3 is CASSVKGGREQYF. The CDR3 nucleotides are TGTGCCAGCAGCGTCAAGGGAGGGAGGGAGCAGTACTTC.

The chain employs TRBV7-6 and TRBJ2-7; a possible D gene is TRBD2 (5 bases). CDR1 is SGHVS, CDR2 FNYEAQ, per germline. V shed 5 bases and J shed 3 bases, with 11 bases lying between them. The CDR3 sequence is 13 residues long. CDR3 sequence (DNA): TGTGCCAGCAGCCCGAAAGGAGGCTACGAGCAGTACTTC. Protein product: CASSPKGGYEQYF.

This clone was detected only once. The chain recombines TRBV27 with TRBJ1-6; maybe TRBD1 (6 bases). V lost 3 bases and J 7 bases, leaving 16 bases between the germline ends. This CDR3 spans 16 amino acids. The germline CDR1 and CDR2 sequences are MNHEY and SMNVEV (reference sequence). In DNA form, the CDR3 reads TGTGCCAGCAGTTTTCCAGGGGTGGAAGACAATTCACCCCTCCACTTT. It codes for CASSFPGVEDNSPLHF.

This sequence joins TRBV27 and TRBJ2-7; 11 nucleotides line up with TRBD2. Losses at the gene ends were 6 bases for V and 5 bases for J; bases not matched to a gene: 9. Germline CDR1 MNHEY, CDR2 SMNVEV (reference sequence). The CDR3 runs 15 residues. The CDR3 is CASRIVAGGPNEQYF. The DNA of the CDR3 is TGTGCCAGCAGGATTGTAGCGGGAGGGCCAAACGAGCAGTACTTC.

The V gene is TRBV7-2, the J gene TRBJ2-7; 8 positions match TRBD2. This CDR3 spans 15 amino acids. V gave up 2 bases and J gave up 2 bases; unmatched junction bases: 5. CDR1 and CDR2 (germline): SGHTA, FQGNSA. The DNA for the CDR3 is TGTGCCAGCAGCTTACTTGCGGGAGGCGCCTACGAGCAGTACTTC. Translating gives CASSLLAGGAYEQYF.

The V and J genes are TRBV6-5 and TRBJ2-7; maybe TRBD1 (5 bases). The CDR3 covers 13 residues. Trimming stripped 7 bases from V and 3 bases from J, with 13 bases between. From germline, CDR1 is MNHEY and CDR2 SVGAGI. The CDR3 DNA reads as TGTGCCAGCACCCGCCAGGGCTTCTACGAGCAGTACTTC. Translation: CASTRQGFYEQYF.

V usage is TRBV7-9 and J usage is TRBJ2-7, with D possibly matching TRBD2 (6 bases). This CDR3 has 14 residues. CDR1 is SEHNR and CDR2 is FQNEAQ in the germline V gene (reference sequence). V gave up 1 base and J gave up 3 bases, with 10 bases separating them. CDR3 nucleotide sequence: TGTGCCAGCAGCTTAGTTGGCGGGAACTACGAGCAGTACTTC. As protein: CASSLVGGNYEQYF.